These 30 T cell receptor beta chains were all obtained from the same sample, sequenced in a study of blood T cell repertoires in COVID-19. The table came from immunoSEQ multiplex PCR; TCRdb's copy has only in-frame clones and leaves some out. Counted here are around 250,000 clones, approximately 85% occurring once; the ten biggest clones make up over 1.5%. Sequencing was done on a sample of PBMCs or T cells enriched from blood (not recorded which). The source is a woman between 50 and 59 years old who had recovered from COVID-19.

V gene TRBV5-1 combines with J gene TRBJ2-2; D is possibly TRBD2 (6 bases). V gave up 0 bases and J gave up 3 bases, with 12 bases separating them. The V gene's germline CDR1 is SGHRS and CDR2 YFSETQ. The CDR3 totals 16 residues. The CDR3 nucleotides read TGCGCCAGCAGCTTGGAAGCGGGTTTGGACACCGGGGAGCTGTTTTTT. Residues: CASSLEAGLDTGELFF.

This clone occurred many times. For the CDR3, the DNA is TGTGCCAGCAGTCCAATGACGGGGGGGAAGATCGCTGAAGCTTTCTTT. It translates to CASSPMTGGKIAEAFF. This chain connects TRBV28 to TRBJ1-1, with D perhaps TRBD1 (5 bases). Between the trimmed V and J ends, which lost 5 bases and 6 bases, there was a span of 22 bases. The CDR3 runs 16 residues. The germline gives CDR1 MDHEN, CDR2 SYDVKM.

The chain joins TRBV30 to TRBJ2-5, with D unclear. Trimming took 2 bases from V and 1 from J, leaving 8 bases between them. CDR3 length: 13 residues. CDR1 is GTSNPN, CDR2 SVGIG, per germline (reference sequence). CDR3 DNA sequence: TGTGCCTGGAGTTTGAGGCTCCAAGAGACCCAGTACTTC. It specifies CAWSLRLQETQYF.

The chain links TRBV4-2 to TRBJ1-6; 11 nucleotides line up with TRBD1. The CDR3 is 17 amino acids. Trimming took 3 bases from V and 10 from J; bases not matched to a gene: 11. Germline CDR1 is LGHNA and CDR2 is YNFKEQ. The chain's CDR3 is CASSHPKGTGGESPLHF. The CDR3 coding sequence is TGTGCCAGCAGCCACCCGAAAGGGACAGGGGGGGAATCACCCCTCCACTTT.

The chain links TRBV28 to TRBJ1-2; TRBD1 matches at 8 bases. The CDR3 sequence is 16 residues long. With 5 bases clipped from V and 0 bases from J, the junction kept 8 bases outside the gene matches. Germline CDR1 and CDR2: MDHEN and SYDVKM. CDR3 loop: CASSPRQGTSNYGYTF. The CDR3 region has the DNA TGTGCCAGCAGTCCTAGACAGGGGACGTCTAACTATGGCTACACCTTC.

The sample holds a few counts of this clone. The J gene is TRBJ1-3, the V gene TRBV7-8, with D unresolved. V was clipped by 6 bases and J by 1 base, with 10 bases between them. In germline, CDR1 is SGHVS, CDR2 FQNEAQ. The CDR3 spans 14 residues. In DNA form, the CDR3 reads TGTGCCAGCAGATTCCGGGGTTCTGGAAACACCATATATTTT. Protein product: CASRFRGSGNTIYF.

The genes are TRBV6-5 and TRBJ1-2; TRBD1 matches at 9 bases. With 4 bases clipped from V and 5 bases from J, the junction kept 5 bases outside the gene matches. Germline values: CDR1 MNHEY, CDR2 SVGAGI. The length of the CDR3 is 14 residues. CDR3 DNA sequence: TGTGCCAGCAGTTCGATGGACAGGGGTTATGGCTACACCTTC. It translates to CASSSMDRGYGYTF.

The chain uses TRBV6-5 and TRBJ2-1, with 9 bases aligning to TRBD2. Per germline, CDR1 MNHEY and CDR2 SVGAGI. Unmatched junction bases numbered 1, after V lost 3 bases and J lost 1 base. This CDR3 has 15 residues. CDR3 amino acids: CASSYSGGSYNEQFF. The CDR3 region has the DNA TGTGCCAGCAGTTATAGCGGGGGTTCCTACAATGAGCAGTTCTTC.

The CDR3 nucleotides are TGTGCCAGCAGCCCTGCTAGCGGTTCTTACGAGCAGTACTTC. This gives the protein CASSPASGSYEQYF. The rearrangement joins TRBV7-2 to TRBJ2-7, with 7 bases that match TRBD2. Per the germline V gene, CDR1 is SGHTA and CDR2 is FQGNSA. V dropped 5 bases and J dropped 4; count of bases not matched to a gene: 8. CDR3 length equals 14 residues.

The chain couples TRBV11-2 to TRBJ1-1; 7 nucleotides line up with TRBD1. Germline V CDR1 and CDR2: SGHAT, FQNNGV. The CDR3 consists of 16 residues. V dropped 2 bases and J dropped 5; count of bases not matched to a gene: 11. The CDR3 nucleotides are TGTGCCAGCAGCTTATTTCTCCGGGCAGGGGGAACTGAAGCTTTCTTT. It encodes CASSLFLRAGGTEAFF.

V gene TRBV28 combines with J gene TRBJ1-5, with 8 bases identical to TRBD1. This CDR3 is 13 amino acids long. Germline trimming cut 6 bases from V and 5 bases from J; bases unmatched to any gene: 3. Per germline, CDR1 MDHEN and CDR2 SYDVKM. In DNA form, the CDR3 reads TGTGCCAGCAGGCGACAGGGGTATCAGCCCCAGCATTTT. Protein sequence: CASRRQGYQPQHF.

This chain joins TRBV12-3 or TRBV12-4 and TRBJ1-4, with D possibly matching TRBD1 (6 bases). The V end lost 7 bases, the J end lost 5 bases, and 11 bases lay between the germline ends. This CDR3 has 13 amino acids. DNA for the CDR3: TGTGCCAGCAAAAATACAGGGAATGAAAAACTGTTTTTT. Translated: CASKNTGNEKLFF.

The rearrangement uses TRBV6-1 and TRBJ2-1; possible D gene TRBD1, 5 bases. This CDR3 spans 13 amino acids. Trimming left V 6 bases short and J 8 bases short, with 14 bases between. Per the germline V gene, CDR1 is MNHNS and CDR2 is SASEGT. The CDR3 nucleotides read TGTGCCAGCAGGGGGCCTGGTGGAGATGAGCAGTTCTTC. Residues: CASRGPGGDEQFF.

The chain links TRBV9 to TRBJ2-1, with 10 bases matching TRBD2. CDR3 length: 16 amino acids. The V and J ends lost 0 bases and 6 bases, in that order; junction bases with no gene match: 6. Germline V CDR1 and CDR2: SGDLS, YYNGEE. CDR3 in amino acids: CASSVAASGSFNEQFF. The CDR3 DNA is TGTGCCAGCAGCGTAGCAGCTAGCGGGAGTTTCAATGAGCAGTTCTTC.

V is TRBV19 and J is TRBJ2-3; 13 bases map to TRBD2. Germline CDR1 LNHDA, CDR2 SQIVND (reference sequence). V shed 0 bases and J 3 bases; nucleotides not matched to a gene: 12. The CDR3 covers 20 residues. In nucleotides, the CDR3 is TGTGCCAGTAGTATAGATCTCGGACTAGCGGGAGTCGAGTCAACAGATACGCAGTATTTT. This encodes CASSIDLGLAGVESTDTQYF. Filled out from reference TRBV19 and TRBJ2-3, the complete variable domain reads DGGITQSPKYLFRKEGQNVTLSCEQNLNHDAMYWYRQDPGQGLRLIYYSQIVNDFQKGDIAEGYSVSREKKESFPLTVTSAQKNPTAFYLCASSIDLGLAGVESTDTQYFGPGTRLTVL.

CDR3 sequence reads: CASSQVQDYGYTF. The CDR3 DNA reads TGTGCCAGCAGCCAAGTTCAGGACTATGGCTACACCTTC. This chain uses TRBV14 with TRBJ1-2, with D uncertain. In germline, CDR1 is SGHDN, CDR2 FVKESK. The CDR3 totals 13 residues. Trimming stripped 1 base from V and 3 bases from J, with 6 bases between. Variable domain in full (rest from reference TRBV14 and TRBJ1-2): EAGVTQFPSHSVIEKGQTVTLRCDPISGHDNLYWYRRVMGKEIKFLLHFVKESKQDESGMPNNRFLAERTGGTYSTLKVQPAELEDSGVYFCASSQVQDYGYTFGSGTRLTVV.

The chain employs TRBV7-8 and TRBJ1-2; weak D call: TRBD1 (5 bases). From germline, CDR1 is SGHVS and CDR2 FQNEAQ. The ends were cut back, 5 bases at V and 4 bases at J, with 14 bases in the middle. CDR3 size: 14 residues. In nucleotides, the CDR3 is TGTGCCAGCAGCCCGACGGACAAATCCTATGGCTACACCTTC. Translated, it gives CASSPTDKSYGYTF.

This chain links TRBV28 with TRBJ2-7, with 9 positions matching TRBD1. With V trimmed by 2 bases and J by 2 bases, 4 bases remained unmatched. The CDR3 length is 15 residues. Per germline, CDR1 MDHEN and CDR2 SYDVKM. CDR3 amino acids: CASSLAGTGTYEQYF. The CDR3 coding sequence is TGTGCCAGCAGTTTAGCCGGGACAGGGACCTACGAGCAGTACTTC.

CDR3 amino acids: CASSYSDRGEQYF. CDR3 sequence (DNA): TGTGCCAGCAGTTACTCGGACAGGGGCGAGCAGTACTTC. V and J are TRBV6-5 and TRBJ2-7; 9 nucleotides line up with TRBD1. CDR1 MNHEY and CDR2 SVGAGI come from the germline V gene. The J segment lost 6 bases and the V segment lost 0 bases, leaving 0 bases of the junction unmatched. The CDR3 length is 13 residues.

V is TRBV7-6 and J is TRBJ2-5, with TRBD1 matching 9 bases. Germline CDR1 is SGHVS and CDR2 is FNYEAQ. The junction had 4 bases not matched to a gene; V was cut back by 0 bases and J by 5 bases. The CDR3 runs 15 residues. CDR3 DNA: TGTGCCAGCAGCTTAGCACAGGGGGCTGTTGAGACCCAGTACTTC. It encodes CASSLAQGAVETQYF.

This clone was seen only once. The chain has TRBV5-1 and TRBJ1-1; D call uncertain. The CDR3 spans 13 residues. V shed 4 bases and J shed 1 base, with 8 bases lying between them. Germline assignment: CDR1 SGHRS and CDR2 YFSETQ. In nucleotides, the CDR3 is TGCGCCAGCAGCCCTATTTCGAACACTGAAGCTTTCTTT. It is translated as CASSPISNTEAFF.

The CDR3 spells CASSYSSSRTEAFF. CDR3 bases: TGTGCCAGCAGTTACTCGTCGTCGAGGACTGAAGCTTTCTTT. V is TRBV6-5 and J is TRBJ1-1; D gene unclear. V was shortened by 0 bases and J by 5 bases, with 10 bases between the two germline ends. The CDR3 covers 14 residues. Germline CDR1 reads MNHEY; CDR2 reads SVGAGI.

This clone came up once. The chain carries TRBV28 and TRBJ1-2; D is uncertain. Germline V lookup: CDR1 MDHEN, CDR2 SYDVKM. Trimming removed 5 bases at V and 0 bases at J, with 4 bases between. The CDR3 runs to 12 residues. The CDR3 region has the DNA TGTGCCAGCAGTGAGGCTAACTATGGCTACACCTTC. This encodes CASSEANYGYTF.

The V and J genes are TRBV6-5 and TRBJ1-3, with TRBD1 matching over 9 bases. The ends lost 6 bases at V and 2 bases at J; junction bases unmatched: 2. There are 14 residues in the CDR3. Germline V gene data show CDR1 as MNHEY and CDR2 as SVGAGI. CDR3 residues: CASSGTGPGNTIYF. The DNA of the CDR3 is TGTGCCAGCAGCGGGACAGGGCCTGGAAACACCATATATTTT.

V usage is TRBV7-9 and J usage is TRBJ1-1, with 8 bases lining up with TRBD1. From germline, CDR1 is SEHNR and CDR2 FQNEAQ (reference sequence). The trim removed 5 bases at V and 9 bases at J, leaving 8 bases unmatched. This CDR3 comprises 13 residues. The CDR3 DNA reads as TGTGCCAGCAGCCCCGGACAGGGACTTCAAGCTTTCTTT. As protein: CASSPGQGLQAFF. Full variable domain (remainder filled in from reference TRBV7-9 and TRBJ1-1): DTGVSQNPRHKITKRGQNVTFRCDPISEHNRLYWYRQTLGQGPEFLTYFQNEAQLEKSRLLSDRFSAERPKGSFSTLEIQRTEQGDSAMYLCASSPGQGLQAFFGQGTRLTVV.

The chain couples TRBV11-2 to TRBJ1-2; 7 bases fit TRBD1. CDR3 length: 18 amino acids. The germline V gene encodes CDR1 SGHAT and CDR2 FQNNGV. The V segment lost 4 bases and the J segment 8 bases; nucleotides outside the gene matches: 22. The CDR3 protein is CASSSLSQNPLGGGGYTF. The CDR3 DNA sequence: TGTGCCAGCAGCTCCCTAAGCCAAAACCCCCTAGGGGGCGGCGGCTACACCTTC.

The V call is TRBV3-1 (or the pseudogene TRBV3-2), the J call TRBJ2-2, with D perhaps TRBD1 (5 bases). Trimming removed 2 bases at V and 4 bases at J, with 8 bases between. CDR1 and CDR2 (germline): LGHDT, YNNKEL (reference sequence). CDR3 length: 14 amino acids. CDR3 in amino acids: CASSQRGGTGELFF. CDR3 bases: TGTGCCAGCAGCCAAAGGGGCGGCACCGGGGAGCTGTTTTTT.

The table lists this clone with a few counts. This chain links TRBV5-1 with TRBJ1-2; D is ambiguous. Deletions cut 1 base from V and 0 bases from J, with 7 bases between. CDR3 length equals 14 residues. Germline V gives CDR1 SGHRS, CDR2 YFSETQ. The CDR3 sequence: CASSLSGPNYGYTF. CDR3 nucleotide sequence: TGCGCCAGCAGCTTGAGCGGACCTAACTATGGCTACACCTTC.

CDR3: CASSQPGGRATGELFF. Written as DNA, the CDR3 is TGTGCCAGCAGCCAGCCGGGAGGGCGGGCCACCGGGGAGCTGTTTTTT. V gene TRBV3-1 (or the pseudogene TRBV3-2) combines with J gene TRBJ2-2; 8 bases match TRBD2. CDR3 length: 16 residues. Germline CDR1 and CDR2: LGHDT and YNNKEL (reference sequence). J was trimmed by 4 bases and V by 3 bases; bases with no gene match: 7.

This rearrangement joins TRBV19 to TRBJ1-6, with TRBD1 matching over 7 bases. Germline V CDR1 and CDR2: LNHDA, SQIVND (reference sequence). V shed 8 bases and J 8 bases; nucleotides not matched to a gene: 9. CDR3 length: 14 residues. The CDR3 DNA reads as TGTGCCAGTGGGACAGTCGGAGGGTATTCACCCCTCCACTTT. Its translation is CASGTVGGYSPLHF.